This is a list of T cell receptor beta chains from one sample in a study of T cell responses to AZD1222 COVID-19 vaccine. TCRdb keeps only in-frame clones here, not all; method: immunoSEQ multiplex PCR. The sample includes around 170,000 clones, approximately 90% seen only once; the top ten take approximately 0.98%. The sample consisted of peripheral blood, taken on day 0 of AZD1222 vaccination. The receptors here all came from an adult in good health. Each CDR3 is given with its conserved first and last residue. D genes are given only for firm matches. Rows may omit the clone size; those that give it use once, few, many or a size class.

CDR3aa: CASSPTDSYEQYF
CDR3nt: TGTGCCAGCTCACCGACAGATTCCTACGAGCAGTACTTC
d_gene: .
abundance: .
v_gene: TRBV18
j_gene: TRBJ2-7

CDR3aa: CASSFRGALSEQYF
CDR3nt: TGTGCCAGCAGTTTTCGGGGGGCGCTGAGCGAGCAGTACTTC
d_gene: .
abundance: once
v_gene: TRBV27
j_gene: TRBJ2-7

CDR3aa: CASSGENTGELFF
CDR3nt: TGTGCCAGTAGCGGGGAAAACACCGGGGAGCTGTTTTTT
d_gene: .
abundance: .
v_gene: TRBV19
j_gene: TRBJ2-2

CDR3aa: CASSLYDSNQPQHF
CDR3nt: TGTGCCAGCAGCCTATACGATAGCAATCAGCCCCAGCATTTT
d_gene: .
abundance: once
v_gene: TRBV5-5
j_gene: TRBJ1-5

CDR3aa: CSVEVRGGTDTQYF
CDR3nt: TGCAGCGTTGAGGTCCGGGGAGGCACAGATACGCAGTATTTT
d_gene: .
abundance: .
v_gene: TRBV29-1
j_gene: TRBJ2-3

CDR3aa: CASSTSGGGGYEQYF
CDR3nt: TGTGCCAGTAGTACCTCGGGCGGTGGAGGCTACGAGCAGTACTTC
d_gene: .
abundance: once
v_gene: TRBV19
j_gene: TRBJ2-7

CDR3aa: CASSLLAGADNQPQHF
CDR3nt: TGCGCCAGCAGCCTACTTGCAGGGGCCGACAATCAGCCCCAGCATTTT
d_gene: .
abundance: .
v_gene: TRBV4-1
j_gene: TRBJ1-5

CDR3aa: CASSRTISDPSEKLFF
CDR3nt: TGTGCCAGCAGCCGCACCATATCAGACCCTAGTGAAAAACTGTTTTTT
d_gene: .
abundance: .
v_gene: TRBV7-9
j_gene: TRBJ1-4

CDR3aa: CASSSNSPLHF
CDR3nt: TGTGCCAGCAGTTCCAATTCACCCCTCCACTTT
d_gene: .
abundance: .
v_gene: TRBV27
j_gene: TRBJ1-6

CDR3aa: CASSLESNQPQHF
CDR3nt: TGCGCCAGCAGCTTGGAAAGCAATCAGCCCCAGCATTTT
d_gene: .
abundance: .
v_gene: TRBV5-1
j_gene: TRBJ1-5

CDR3aa: CASSPGQGAIRSGNTIYF
CDR3nt: TGTGCCAGCTCACCAGGACAGGGGGCAATAAGGTCTGGAAACACCATATATTTT
d_gene: TRBD1
abundance: .
v_gene: TRBV18
j_gene: TRBJ1-3

CDR3aa: CASSYWDGGYEQYF
CDR3nt: TGTGCCAGCAGTTACTGGGACGGAGGCTACGAGCAGTACTTC
d_gene: .
abundance: .
v_gene: TRBV6-5
j_gene: TRBJ2-7

CDR3aa: CASSLSPPVNIQYF
CDR3nt: TGTGCCAGCAGTTTATCCCCCCCTGTAAACATTCAGTACTTC
d_gene: .
abundance: .
v_gene: TRBV28
j_gene: TRBJ2-4

CDR3aa: CASSLGGGYGYTF
CDR3nt: TGTGCCAGCAGTTTAGGAGGAGGGTATGGCTACACCTTC
d_gene: .
abundance: .
v_gene: TRBV27
j_gene: TRBJ1-2

CDR3aa: CASSLAGERQFF
CDR3nt: TGTGCCAGCAGCTTAGCGGGAGAGCGGCAGTTCTTC
d_gene: .
abundance: .
v_gene: TRBV7-9
j_gene: TRBJ2-1

CDR3aa: CASSYSNSGERFF
CDR3nt: TGTGCCAGCAGTTACTCGAATAGCGGGGAACGGTTCTTC
d_gene: TRBD2
abundance: once
v_gene: TRBV6-2/TRBV6-3
j_gene: TRBJ2-1

CDR3aa: CASSLGSGLISYYEQYF
CDR3nt: TGCGCCAGCAGCCTGGGGTCCGGGCTCATATCCTACTACGAGCAGTACTTC
d_gene: .
abundance: .
v_gene: TRBV5-1
j_gene: TRBJ2-7

CDR3aa: CATSDSGGRVTDTQYF
CDR3nt: TGTGCCACCAGTGATTCTGGCGGGAGGGTTACAGATACGCAGTATTTT
d_gene: TRBD2
abundance: .
v_gene: TRBV24-1
j_gene: TRBJ2-3

CDR3aa: CASSPTYRQGSNEQFF
CDR3nt: TGTGCCAGCAGCCCCACTTATCGGCAGGGGAGCAATGAGCAGTTCTTC
d_gene: .
abundance: once
v_gene: TRBV9
j_gene: TRBJ2-1

CDR3aa: CASSARPLYEQYF
CDR3nt: TGCGCCAGCAGTGCGCGTCCACTCTACGAGCAGTACTTC
d_gene: .
abundance: .
v_gene: TRBV10-1
j_gene: TRBJ2-7

CDR3aa: CASSSGLGYSPLHF
CDR3nt: TGTGCCAGCAGCTCCGGTCTGGGTTATTCACCCCTCCACTTT
d_gene: .
abundance: .
v_gene: TRBV7-2
j_gene: TRBJ1-6

CDR3aa: CAISEFSLDSSYEQYF
CDR3nt: TGTGCCATCAGTGAGTTTTCCCTGGACAGCTCCTACGAGCAGTACTTC
d_gene: .
abundance: once
v_gene: TRBV10-3
j_gene: TRBJ2-7

CDR3aa: CASSIRDTEAFF
CDR3nt: TGTGCCAGTAGTATCAGGGACACTGAAGCTTTCTTT
d_gene: .
abundance: .
v_gene: TRBV19
j_gene: TRBJ1-1

CDR3aa: CASSVVPTSTDTQYF
CDR3nt: TGTGCCAGCAGCGTAGTCCCGACTAGCACAGATACGCAGTATTTT
d_gene: .
abundance: .
v_gene: TRBV9
j_gene: TRBJ2-3

CDR3aa: CASSPQTGGYNSPLHF
CDR3nt: TGTGCCAGCAGCCCGCAGACAGGGGGCTATAATTCACCCCTCCACTTT
d_gene: TRBD1
abundance: once
v_gene: TRBV5-6
j_gene: TRBJ1-6

CDR3aa: CASRPPGISYEQYF
CDR3nt: TGTGCCAGCAGACCCCCTGGGATCTCCTACGAGCAGTACTTC
d_gene: .
abundance: once
v_gene: TRBV28
j_gene: TRBJ2-7

CDR3aa: CASSQDRDLLGGELFF
CDR3nt: TGCGCCAGCAGCCAAGATCGGGACCTGTTGGGCGGGGAGCTGTTTTTT
d_gene: .
abundance: .
v_gene: TRBV4-3
j_gene: TRBJ2-2

CDR3aa: CASSILGGNSPLHF
CDR3nt: TGTGCCAGTAGTATCCTGGGAGGTAATTCACCCCTCCACTTT
d_gene: .
abundance: .
v_gene: TRBV19
j_gene: TRBJ1-6

CDR3aa: CASSVSRQNSPLHF
CDR3nt: TGTGCCAGCAGTGTCTCCAGGCAAAATTCACCCCTCCACTTT
d_gene: .
abundance: .
v_gene: TRBV2
j_gene: TRBJ1-6

CDR3aa: CASSTWASANTGELFF
CDR3nt: TGTGCCAGTAGTACTTGGGCCTCCGCGAACACCGGGGAGCTGTTTTTT
d_gene: .
abundance: .
v_gene: TRBV19
j_gene: TRBJ2-2

CDR3aa: CASSTTGTGGFQYF
CDR3nt: TGTGCCAGCAGTACGACCGGGACAGGGGGTTTCCAGTACTTC
d_gene: TRBD1
abundance: .
v_gene: TRBV28
j_gene: TRBJ2-7

CDR3aa: CASSLAVGGSLSTDTQYF
CDR3nt: TGTGCCAGCAGCTTAGCGGTAGGGGGATCCCTCTCCACAGATACGCAGTATTTT
d_gene: .
abundance: .
v_gene: TRBV13
j_gene: TRBJ2-3

CDR3aa: CSVEDRGYTF
CDR3nt: TGCAGCGTTGAAGATCGTGGCTACACCTTC
d_gene: .
abundance: .
v_gene: TRBV29-1
j_gene: TRBJ1-2

CDR3aa: CASTDPRRGTDTQYF
CDR3nt: TGTGCCAGTACCGACCCCCGGCGGGGCACAGATACGCAGTATTTT
d_gene: .
abundance: .
v_gene: TRBV2
j_gene: TRBJ2-3

CDR3aa: CASSQEFGEQFF
CDR3nt: TGTGCCAGCAGCCAAGAATTCGGTGAGCAGTTCTTC
d_gene: .
abundance: .
v_gene: TRBV3-1/TRBV3-2
j_gene: TRBJ2-1